Shown below are 16 T cell receptor beta chains from a single sample sequenced in a study of a mutant IDH1 vaccine in newly diagnosed glioma. Clones were read by immunoSEQ multiplex PCR, and TCRdb kept only the in-frame ones, dropping some. Here the sample spans 55,000 or so clones, about four fifths being singletons. Time point: week 23, last vaccination. Topical imiquimod was applied with each vaccine dose, which held 300 ug of mutant IDH1 20-mer peptide. The antigens these receptors bind are not known. Here the sequenced sample was PBMCs, taken from a glioma patient whose treatment included an IDH1 peptide vaccine. These receptor sequences come from a man aged 40-49 years with glioma.

The V gene is TRBV5-4, the J gene TRBJ2-5; D perhaps matches TRBD2 (5 bases). Germline V gives CDR1 SGHNT, CDR2 YYREEE (reference sequence). The V and J ends lost 4 bases and 7 bases respectively, with 20 bases between them. The CDR3 contains 15 residues. CDR3 sequence: CASSPPHSVEGTQYF. Here the CDR3 DNA reads TGTGCCAGCAGCCCCCCTCATAGTGTCGAGGGGACCCAGTACTTC.

This chain uses TRBV27 with TRBJ2-7; 7 nucleotides align to TRBD1. This CDR3 has 14 residues. Germline CDR1 reads MNHEY; CDR2 reads SMNVEV (reference sequence). V shed 5 bases, J shed 6 bases, and the junction held 10 bases outside the gene matches. CDR3 sequence (DNA): TGTGCCAGCAGTCCCAGACAGGGTAGGGCCGAGCAGTACTTC. This encodes CASSPRQGRAEQYF.

V and J are TRBV27 and TRBJ1-4; 10 bases match TRBD1. Trimming at V came to 4 bases and at J to 4 bases, leaving 6 bases not matched to a gene. This CDR3 is 16 amino acids long. The germline V gene encodes CDR1 MNHEY and CDR2 SMNVEV (reference sequence). The CDR3 DNA reads as TGTGCCAGCAGTTCCGACAGGGGGCTGAATAATGAAAAACTGTTTTTT. It translates to CASSSDRGLNNEKLFF.

This clone was seen once. V gene TRBV2 combines with J gene TRBJ2-7; D is possibly TRBD1 (5 bases). Germline CDR1 is SNHLY and CDR2 is FYNNEI. The CDR3 runs to 14 residues. V was pared by 3 bases and J by 3 bases, with 12 bases between. The CDR3 DNA is TGTGCCAGCAGTGACGAGCAGGGCGGCTACGAGCAGTACTTC. Protein product: CASSDEQGGYEQYF.

The rearrangement uses TRBV10-1 and TRBJ2-3; 10 bases align to TRBD1. The length of the CDR3 is 14 residues. Germline V gene data show CDR1 as WNHNN and CDR2 as SYGVQD (reference sequence). V trimming: 6 bases; J trimming: 3 bases; junction bases outside the gene matches: 3. The CDR3 loop reads CASSDRGPTDTQYF. DNA for the CDR3: TGCGCCAGCAGCGACAGGGGGCCAACAGATACGCAGTATTTT.

This clone came up a few times. The chain carries TRBV6-5 and TRBJ1-3; a weak D match, TRBD1 (6 bases). Germline CDR1 MNHEY, CDR2 SVGAGI. This CDR3 has 11 amino acids. The V end lost 6 bases, the J end lost 11 bases, and 11 bases lay between the germline ends. The CDR3 protein is CASSRGGAIYF. The CDR3 nucleotides are TGTGCCAGCAGCAGGGGCGGGGCCATATATTTT.

This rearrangement joins TRBV5-1 to TRBJ2-2, with 8 positions matching TRBD1. The CDR3 spans 15 residues. The germline gives CDR1 SGHRS, CDR2 YFSETQ. V lost 4 bases to trimming and J lost 6 bases; unmatched junction nucleotides: 8. The CDR3 loop reads CASSPPTGVAGELFF. The DNA of the CDR3 is TGCGCCAGCAGCCCCCCGACAGGGGTGGCCGGGGAGCTGTTTTTT.

There are a few counts of this clone. This rearrangement joins TRBV2 to TRBJ1-3; 10 positions agree with TRBD1. In germline, CDR1 is SNHLY, CDR2 FYNNEI. Unmatched junction bases numbered 12, after V lost 10 bases and J lost 9 bases. The CDR3 covers 14 residues. CDR3: CATRGGQGPSTIYF. DNA of the CDR3: TGTGCCACCCGAGGGGGACAGGGGCCCTCCACCATATATTTT.

The genes are TRBV19 and TRBJ1-1; the D gene is possibly TRBD1 (6 bases). Germline V gene sequence: CDR1 LNHDA, CDR2 SQIVND (reference sequence). The CDR3 is 13 amino acids. Trimming stripped 6 bases from V and 1 base from J, with 9 bases between. The CDR3 DNA sequence: TGTGCCAGTAGGAGGGGGACGAACACTGAAGCTTTCTTT. It codes for CASRRGTNTEAFF.

The chain carries TRBV6-5 and TRBJ2-3, with D perhaps given as TRBD1 or TRBD2 (6 bases each). Germline loops: CDR1 MNHEY, CDR2 SVGAGI. This CDR3 is 13 amino acids long. V was cut by 5 bases and J by 6 bases, with 12 bases left in between. In DNA form, the CDR3 reads TGTGCCAGCAGTCCGGGGGACACCGATACGCAGTATTTT. Residues: CASSPGDTDTQYF.

This sequence joins TRBV2 and TRBJ2-3, with TRBD2 identical over 7 bases. CDR3 size: 13 residues. The germline V gene encodes CDR1 SNHLY and CDR2 FYNNEI. The V segment lost 4 bases and the J segment 2 bases; nucleotides outside the gene matches: 0. CDR3 residues: CASSGDYTDTQYF. The CDR3 nucleotides are TGTGCCAGCAGTGGGGACTACACAGATACGCAGTATTTT.

The CDR3 spells CASSAIGTDNSPLHF. For the CDR3, the DNA is TGTGCCAGCAGTGCGATAGGGACAGATAATTCACCCCTCCACTTT. V is TRBV6-5 and J is TRBJ1-6; 7 bases fit TRBD1. The trim removed 5 bases at V and 5 bases at J, leaving 6 bases unmatched. The CDR3 is 15 amino acids. Germline V gene data show CDR1 as MNHEY and CDR2 as SVGAGI.

The chain uses TRBV5-1 and TRBJ2-1; 15 bases fit TRBD2. The V and J ends lost 3 bases and 0 bases, in that order; junction bases with no gene match: 7. The CDR3 is 19 residues long. Germline CDR1 reads SGHRS; CDR2 reads YFSETQ. CDR3 sequence (DNA): TGCGCCAGCAGCTCCGGGACTAGCGGGGGGTTAAGCTCCTACAATGAGCAGTTCTTC. This sequence encodes CASSSGTSGGLSSYNEQFF.

The V gene is TRBV5-1, the J gene TRBJ2-6; D is possibly TRBD1 (5 bases). The CDR3 contains 17 residues. Germline CDR1 and CDR2: SGHRS and YFSETQ. Trimming cost V 2 bases and J 0 bases, with 12 bases left between them. The CDR3 region is CASSLMAGNSGANVLTF. As DNA, the CDR3 is TGCGCCAGCAGCTTAATGGCAGGGAACTCTGGGGCCAACGTCCTGACTTTC.

The chain links TRBV6-5 to TRBJ2-5; the match to TRBD1 covers 7 bases. Trimming removed 6 bases from V and 5 bases from J; junction bases left unmatched: 6. The CDR3 is made up of 13 amino acids. The germline V gene has CDR1 MNHEY and CDR2 SVGAGI. CDR3 coding DNA: TGTGCCAGCAGCCTCGTGACAGGGGAGACCCAGTACTTC. This translates into CASSLVTGETQYF.

The chain couples TRBV30 to TRBJ1-2, with D perhaps TRBD1 (6 bases). The CDR3 totals 9 residues. Trimming cost V 6 bases and J 13 bases, with 12 bases left between them. CDR1 and CDR2 (germline): GTSNPN, SVGIG (reference sequence). The CDR3, as DNA: TGTGCCTGCATGACAGGCCCCACCTTC. It specifies CACMTGPTF.